This T cell receptor beta chain stems from a study of blood T cell repertoires in COVID-19. In the original processing: Researchers report that nucleated cell counts were estimated from reference gene primer amplification. Profiling relied on immunoSEQ multiplex PCR, and the TCRdb table lists in-frame clones only, not all of them. From that table come the V and J calls and clone size; the DNA was used to work out D and trimming. The sample holds about 260,000 clones, almost 90% seen once. This CDR3 contains 18 residues. J gave up 0 bases and V 6 bases, and 10 bases lay outside the gene matches. The V gene's germline CDR1 is MDHEN and CDR2 SYDVKM. Seattle patient enrollment occurred during active infection, with longitudinal follow-up thereafter.

This receptor was obtained from a woman aged 25 to 39 with COVID-19, enrolled during active disease. The rearrangement links TRBV28 to TRBJ2-1; 11 nucleotides line up with TRBD2. The material sequenced was peripheral blood. CDR3 nucleotide sequence: TGTGCCAGCAGCCGTCCTCTAGCGGGAGGAATCTCCTACAATGAGCAGTTCTTC. This sequence encodes CASSRPLAGGISYNEQFF.